Included here is one TCR beta chain sequence, with context. Clones were read by immunoSEQ multiplex PCR, and TCRdb kept only the in-frame ones, dropping some. Among 40,000 to 55,000 clones, 65% to 90% were seen once, and the ten largest hold around 6.5%. The data were taken from a study of T cell responses to AZD1222 COVID-19 vaccine. The CDR3 is 16 residues long. Per the germline V gene, CDR1 is KGHSH and CDR2 is LQKENI. Trimming took 2 bases from V and 5 from J, leaving 16 bases between them. Here the sequenced sample was peripheral blood, taken 28 days after the second AZD1222 dose. This receptor was identified in an adult who received the AZD1222 COVID-19 vaccine. V is TRBV18 and J is TRBJ1-5; the D is unclear. The CDR3, as DNA: TGTGCCAGCTCACCAGAAATTAACACGAAGGATCAGCCCCAGCATTTT. Translation: CASSPEINTKDQPQHF.